The 21 T cell receptor beta chains below were found in one sample sequenced in a study of cytomegalovirus exposure and HLA in healthy donors. The PCR ran on 60 Vbeta and 13 Jbeta primers. Libraries were prepared by immunoSEQ multiplex PCR; TCRdb keeps only in-frame clonotypes and omits some of them. The table has over 95,000 clones, 77% seen once. Input material: PBMCs. Receptors were obtained from a man aged 35 to 55 in good health and CMV-seropositive.

As concerns this clone: A read error may be the cause here, since a much bigger clone is one base away. The chain has TRBV6-5 and TRBJ2-3, with 16 nucleotides matching TRBD2. The V segment lost 5 bases and the J segment 5 bases; nucleotides outside the gene matches: 1. Germline V gene sequence: CDR1 MNHEY, CDR2 SVGAGI. The CDR3 loop spans 15 amino acids. Here the CDR3 reads CASSGTSGGVDTQYF. The CDR3 nucleotides read TGTGCCAGCAGTGGGACTAGCGGGGGGGTAGATACGCAGTATTTT.

The chain recombines TRBV7-2 with TRBJ2-2, with 9 bases identical to TRBD1. Unmatched junction bases numbered 8, after V lost 5 bases and J lost 4 bases. CDR3 length: 16 amino acids. Germline CDR1 and CDR2: SGHTA and FQGNSA. CDR3 nucleotides: TGTGCCAGCAGCGCTTGGACAGGGGCGATCACCGGGGAGCTGTTTTTT. It encodes CASSAWTGAITGELFF.

The CDR3 loop is CASSLTGAKTQYF. The CDR3 DNA is TGTGCCAGCAGTCTCACAGGGGCGAAGACCCAGTACTTC. V is TRBV7-9 and J is TRBJ2-5, with TRBD1 matching over 7 bases. The V gene's germline CDR1 is SEHNR and CDR2 FQNEAQ (reference sequence). The CDR3 covers 13 residues. With 6 bases clipped from V and 6 bases from J, the junction kept 7 bases outside the gene matches.

The V and J genes are TRBV4-1 and TRBJ2-7; 10 positions match TRBD1. Per germline, CDR1 MGHRA and CDR2 YSYEKL. This CDR3 has 16 residues. V was clipped by 4 bases and J by 2 bases; unmatched bases: 8. CDR3 sequence (DNA): TGCGCCAGCAGCCGCACACCGGGACAGGGGCCCTACGAGCAGTACTTC. It translates to CASSRTPGQGPYEQYF.

This clone has just a few counts. V usage is TRBV7-2 and J usage is TRBJ2-3; 8 bases align to TRBD2. The CDR3 sequence is 16 residues long. V gave up 5 bases and J gave up 0 bases; unmatched junction bases: 7. In germline, CDR1 is SGHTA, CDR2 FQGNSA. CDR3 nucleotide sequence: TGTGCCAGCAGCCCACGCGGGAGGCCCAGCACAGATACGCAGTATTTT. Its translation: CASSPRGRPSTDTQYF. The whole variable domain, filled in from reference TRBV7-2 and TRBJ2-3, reads GAGVSQSPSNKVTEKGKDVELRCDPISGHTALYWYRQSLGQGLEFLIYFQGNSAPDKSGLPSDRFSAERTGGSVSTLTIQRTQQEDSAVYLCASSPRGRPSTDTQYFGPGTRLTVL.

The rearrangement links TRBV11-3 to TRBJ2-7; D perhaps matches TRBD1 (6 bases). Germline assignment: CDR1 SGHNT and CDR2 YENEEA. Trimming stripped 0 bases from V and 0 bases from J, with 18 bases between. This CDR3 contains 18 residues. The CDR3 region has the DNA TGTGCCAGCAGCTTAGAGCGGCTCGGGACACCTGGCTCCTACGAGCAGTACTTC. It yields the protein CASSLERLGTPGSYEQYF. Based on the CDR3 plus reference TRBV11-3 and TRBJ2-7, the full variable domain is EAGVVQSPRYKIIEKKQPVAFWCNPISGHNTLYWYLQNLGQGPELLIRYENEEAVDDSQLPKDRFSAERLKGVDSTLKIQPAELGDSAVYLCASSLERLGTPGSYEQYFGPGTRLTVT.

The chain recombines TRBV19 with TRBJ1-5, with 7 bases aligning to TRBD1. The CDR3 covers 15 residues. The V gene's germline CDR1 is LNHDA and CDR2 SQIVND (reference sequence). The V segment lost 6 bases and the J segment 1 base; nucleotides outside the gene matches: 6. The CDR3: CASRDRATSNQPQHF. The DNA for the CDR3 is TGTGCCAGTAGAGACAGGGCCACGAGCAATCAGCCCCAGCATTTT.

The chain has TRBV7-8 and TRBJ1-5; 8 bases are shared with TRBD1. CDR3 size: 17 residues. V lost 0 bases to trimming and J lost 7 bases; unmatched junction nucleotides: 11. CDR1 is SGHVS and CDR2 is FQNEAQ in the germline V gene. CDR3 DNA: TGTGCCAGCAGCTTAGCGCGAGATCAGGGGGCACGGCAGCCCCAGCATTTT. As protein: CASSLARDQGARQPQHF.

The chain employs TRBV7-8 and TRBJ1-6; 8 nucleotides agree with TRBD1. CDR1 is SGHVS, CDR2 FQNEAQ, per germline. J gave up 7 bases and V 4 bases, and 9 bases lay outside the gene matches. The CDR3 is 16 residues long. CDR3 amino acids: CASSSQGALGNSPLHF. CDR3 sequence (DNA): TGTGCCAGCAGCTCGCAGGGGGCGTTGGGGAATTCACCCCTCCACTTT.

The chain has TRBV19 and TRBJ2-2; TRBD1 agrees at 7 bases. CDR1 is LNHDA, CDR2 SQIVND, per germline (reference sequence). J was trimmed by 5 bases and V by 4 bases; bases with no gene match: 4. CDR3 length: 14 amino acids. The CDR3 is CASSKTGYTGELFF. The DNA of the CDR3 is TGTGCCAGTAGTAAGACAGGGTATACCGGGGAGCTGTTTTTT.

This chain connects TRBV5-1 to TRBJ2-6; maybe TRBD2 (5 bases). CDR3 length: 15 residues. The V gene's germline CDR1 is SGHRS and CDR2 YFSETQ. Trimming pared 4 bases from V and 2 bases from J, leaving 10 bases between. The CDR3 sequence is CASSPDGAGANVLTF. In DNA, the CDR3 is TGCGCCAGCAGCCCCGACGGGGCTGGGGCCAACGTCCTGACTTTC. The variable domain in full, with the rest retrieved from reference TRBV5-1 and TRBJ2-6, is KAGVTQTPRYLIKTRGQQVTLSCSPISGHRSVSWYQQTPGQGLQFLFEYFSETQRNKGNFPGRFSGRQFSNSRSEMNVSTLELGDSALYLCASSPDGAGANVLTFGAGSRLTVL.

The chain has TRBV25-1 and TRBJ1-2; D is possibly TRBD1 (5 bases). Germline V CDR1 and CDR2: MGHDK, SYGVNS. This CDR3 is built from 14 residues. V lost 6 bases, J lost 1 base, and 12 bases lay in between. The CDR3 spells CASSVRDFNYGYTF. The DNA of the CDR3 is TGTGCCAGCAGCGTCCGGGACTTTAACTATGGCTACACCTTC.

The chain links TRBV11-3 to TRBJ2-1; the D gene is possibly TRBD1 (5 bases). V dropped 5 bases and J dropped 5 bases, with 19 bases sitting between them. CDR1 SGHNT and CDR2 YENEEA come from the germline V gene. The CDR3 is made up of 16 amino acids. The CDR3 protein is CASSPLGQTPHNEQFF. The CDR3 DNA is TGTGCCAGCAGCCCTCTCGGACAAACGCCACACAATGAGCAGTTCTTC.

The V and J genes are TRBV28 and TRBJ2-7; 10 positions match TRBD1. J was trimmed by 1 base and V by 4 bases; bases with no gene match: 7. This CDR3 has 16 residues. Per germline, CDR1 MDHEN and CDR2 SYDVKM. The CDR3 DNA reads as TGTGCCAGCAGTTCGACCGGGACAGGGGTGTCCTACGAGCAGTACTTC. Protein: CASSSTGTGVSYEQYF.

The rearrangement links TRBV11-3 to TRBJ2-3; 9 bases are shared with TRBD2. CDR1 SGHNT and CDR2 YENEEA come from the germline V gene. The CDR3 runs to 16 residues. V lost 6 bases, J lost 0 bases, and 7 bases stayed unmatched. The CDR3 here is CASRPSSGASTDTQYF. The CDR3 coding sequence is TGTGCCAGCAGGCCCTCTAGCGGGGCTAGCACAGATACGCAGTATTTT.

This rearrangement joins TRBV7-8 to TRBJ2-2; a weak D match, TRBD1 (6 bases). Trimming took 1 base from V and 5 from J, leaving 11 bases between them. The CDR3 runs to 15 residues. Germline CDR1 SGHVS, CDR2 FQNEAQ. For the CDR3, the DNA is TGTGCCAGCAGCTTAGTCGCAGGGGTTACCGGGGAGCTGTTTTTT. Translating it yields CASSLVAGVTGELFF.

The chain joins TRBV2 to TRBJ1-5, with unresolved D. Germline V gene lookup returns CDR1 SNHLY and CDR2 FYNNEI. The V end lost 8 bases, the J end lost 0 bases, and 14 bases lay between the germline ends. This CDR3 spans 15 amino acids. CDR3 residues: CASRGQAFSNQPQHF. CDR3 in DNA: TGTGCCAGCCGAGGGCAGGCCTTTAGCAATCAGCCCCAGCATTTT.

The chain employs TRBV4-3 and TRBJ1-1, with D possibly TRBD1 on 6 matching bases. The CDR3 loop spans 16 amino acids. Germline V gene lookup returns CDR1 LGHNA and CDR2 YSLEER. V was cut by 3 bases and J by 1 base, with 15 bases left in between. CDR3 protein: CASSQALGQWNTEAFF. CDR3 bases: TGCGCCAGCAGCCAGGCCCTTGGACAGTGGAACACTGAAGCTTTCTTT.

As DNA, the CDR3 is TGTGCCAGCAGCTATGCCGCGGGACAGGTCTCCTACGAGCAGTACTTC. Translated: CASSYAAGQVSYEQYF. The chain links TRBV7-2 to TRBJ2-7; 8 bases line up with TRBD1. The CDR3 extends over 16 amino acids. The ends lost 4 bases at V and 0 bases at J; junction bases unmatched: 8. Germline-derived CDR1 and CDR2 are SGHTA and FQGNSA.

The chain carries TRBV4-3 and TRBJ2-1, with TRBD2 identical over 8 bases. The CDR3 loop spans 15 amino acids. The trim removed 5 bases at V and 4 bases at J, leaving 7 bases unmatched. Germline loops: CDR1 LGHNA, CDR2 YSLEER. The CDR3: CASSYREGLYNEQFF. CDR3 coding DNA: TGCGCCAGCAGCTACCGGGAGGGATTATACAATGAGCAGTTCTTC.

This clone came up a few times. The chain couples TRBV7-9 to TRBJ2-5; 7 positions agree with TRBD2. Germline CDR1 and CDR2: SEHNR and FQNEAQ (reference sequence). The length of the CDR3 is 13 residues. The V and J ends lost 4 bases and 5 bases, in that order; junction bases with no gene match: 4. The CDR3 reads CASSSTSRETQYF. CDR3 in DNA: TGTGCCAGCAGCTCGACTAGCCGGGAGACCCAGTACTTC.